This TCR beta chain was found in a study of T cells in localized non-small cell lung cancer. Study outcomes and limitations: Measurement of T cell clonality placed uninvolved adjacent lung highest, above the level in tumor. Investigators sequenced only a single tumor region, leaving heterogeneity possible. Detection in adjacent lung was observed for a median 57 of the top 100 tumor clones.

On this clone: The antigen is not known.

Looked up from germline, CDR1 is MNHNY and CDR2 is SVGAGI (reference sequence). V gave up 3 bases and J gave up 8 bases, with 19 bases separating them. This CDR3 comprises 15 residues. The repertoire was sequenced with immunoSEQ multiplex PCR; TCRdb's copy has only in-frame clones and lacks some. Of about 34,000 clones in the sample, 93% were seen once. The sample here was peripheral blood, taken before any cancer treatment. The gene calls are TRBV6-6 and TRBJ1-1; perhaps TRBD1 as D (6 bases). This clonotype was sampled from a female donor over 55 with stage I lung adenocarcinoma. Here the CDR3 reads CASSYLPMVGTEAFF. Written as DNA, the CDR3 is TGTGCCAGCAGTTATCTTCCTATGGTCGGGACAGAAGCTTTCTTT.